The 4 T cell receptor beta chains in this list originate from one sample, sequenced in a study of vaccination effects on CD4 cells after COVID-19. Their specific antigens are unknown. ViraFEST assay sequencing came after antigen-specific CD4+ T cells were expanded with viral peptide pools. It was after approximately 10 days of culture that CD4+ T cells were isolated. The vaccine given was either BNT162b2 or mRNA-1273, in two doses. Profiling relied on immunoSEQ multiplex PCR, and the TCRdb table lists in-frame clones only, not all of them. Here the sample spans some 69,000 clones, 70% to 75% being singletons. The sequenced sample was CD4+ T cells from PBMCs cultured with HCoV-229E spike peptides, obtained after COVID-19 vaccination. These receptors came from a human donor who received a COVID-19 vaccine.

The V call is TRBV6-5, the J call TRBJ1-1; D remains ambiguous. The CDR3 totals 11 residues. The germline V gene has CDR1 MNHEY and CDR2 SVGAGI. Trimming stripped 5 bases from V and 4 bases from J, with 5 bases between. The CDR3 nucleotides read TGTGCCAGCAGTATGGGCACTGAAGCTTTCTTT. Residues: CASSMGTEAFF.

The genes are TRBV7-8 and TRBJ2-3; 11 nucleotides match TRBD2. This CDR3 spans 16 amino acids. Germline lookup yields CDR1 SGHVS and CDR2 FQNEAQ. V trimming: 8 bases; J trimming: 4 bases; junction bases outside the gene matches: 11. The DNA for the CDR3 is TGTGCCAGCGGGACCCGACTAGCGGGGATCTCAGATACGCAGTATTTT. This encodes CASGTRLAGISDTQYF.

The J gene is TRBJ2-7, the V gene TRBV15; TRBD1 is a possible D gene (5 bases). The CDR3 covers 13 residues. The germline gives CDR1 LNHNV, CDR2 YYDKDF (reference sequence). V was trimmed by 3 bases and J by 4 bases, leaving 10 bases between them. The CDR3 sequence: CATSSRAGYEQYV. The CDR3 nucleotides read TGTGCCACCAGCAGCAGAGCAGGGTACGAGCAGTACGTC.

The rearrangement links TRBV24-1 to TRBJ1-5; TRBD1 aligns across 10 bases. The CDR3 runs to 16 residues. CDR1 is KGHDR and CDR2 is SFDVKD in the germline V gene. The ends lost 4 bases at V and 4 bases at J; junction bases unmatched: 6. Here the CDR3 DNA reads TGTGCCACCAGTGACGCGGGACAGGGGAGGAATCAGCCCCAGCATTTT. It yields the protein CATSDAGQGRNQPQHF.